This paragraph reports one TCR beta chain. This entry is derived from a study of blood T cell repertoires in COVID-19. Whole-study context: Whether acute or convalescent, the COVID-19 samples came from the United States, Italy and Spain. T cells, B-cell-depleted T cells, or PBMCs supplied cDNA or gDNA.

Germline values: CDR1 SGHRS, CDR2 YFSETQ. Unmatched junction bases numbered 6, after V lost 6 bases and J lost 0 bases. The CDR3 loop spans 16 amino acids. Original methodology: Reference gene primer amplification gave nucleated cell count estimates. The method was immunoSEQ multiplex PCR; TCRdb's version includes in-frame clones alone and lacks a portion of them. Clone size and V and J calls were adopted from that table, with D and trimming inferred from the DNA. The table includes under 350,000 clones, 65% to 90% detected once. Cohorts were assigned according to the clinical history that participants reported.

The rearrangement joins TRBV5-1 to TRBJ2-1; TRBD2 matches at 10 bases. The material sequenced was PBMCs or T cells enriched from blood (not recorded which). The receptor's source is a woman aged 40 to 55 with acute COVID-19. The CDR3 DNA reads TGCGCCAGCAACATCCTAGCGGGGGACTCCTACAATGAGCAGTTCTTC. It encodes CASNILAGDSYNEQFF. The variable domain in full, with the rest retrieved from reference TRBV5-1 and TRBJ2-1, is KAGVTQTPRYLIKTRGQQVTLSCSPISGHRSVSWYQQTPGQGLQFLFEYFSETQRNKGNFPGRFSGRQFSNSRSEMNVSTLELGDSALYLCASNILAGDSYNEQFFGPGTRLTVL.